This TCR beta chain appears in the sequencing data of a study of blood T cell repertoires in COVID-19. Germline V gene lookup returns CDR1 SGHTA and CDR2 FQGNSA. The V and J ends lost 1 base and 4 bases respectively, with 13 bases between them. The CDR3 consists of 15 residues. Measured with immunoSEQ multiplex PCR; TCRdb has only the in-frame clones, and not every one. Of 350,000 to 450,000 clones listed, around nine tenths are singletons. The receptor was isolated from a woman aged 18-30 years who had been exposed to COVID-19. The source material was PBMCs or T cells enriched from blood (not recorded which). The chain combines TRBV7-2 with TRBJ2-5; TRBD2 is a possible D gene (7 bases). In nucleotides, the CDR3 is TGTGCCAGCAGCTTAGGAGGGGGGGCCCCAGAGACCCAGTACTTC. Protein sequence: CASSLGGGAPETQYF.